This T cell receptor beta chain was profiled in a study of cytomegalovirus exposure and HLA in healthy donors. Looking at the study overall: Caucasian-associated ancestry cluster membership applied to about 83% of approximately 400 genotyped donors.

PCR was performed using 60 Vbeta and 13 Jbeta primers. Assay used: immunoSEQ multiplex PCR; TCRdb lists only in-frame clones, some missing. Of approximately 200,000 clones in the sample, roughly 83% were seen once. Details on this clone: The target antigen is unknown.

Study conclusions and caveats: Cytomegalovirus-associated status was assigned to 164 TCR beta chains. Analyses of presence and absence presupposed an approximately uniform sequencing depth across donors. For most subjects, TCR beta sequences were reported to predict HLA-A and HLA-B alleles with accuracy.

J gave up 4 bases and V 6 bases, and 3 bases lay outside the gene matches. This CDR3 contains 13 residues. Germline V CDR1 and CDR2: MNHEY, SVGAGI. This chain uses TRBV6-5 with TRBJ2-7; 10 nucleotides align to TRBD2. Sequenced: PBMCs. This TCR was sampled from a boy between 10 and 17 years old in good health and CMV-seronegative. The CDR3 DNA reads as TGTGCCAGCAGGAATAGCGGGGGGTACGAGCAGTACTTC. Its protein is CASRNSGGYEQYF.